One and the same sample provided the 20 T cell receptor beta chains below, sequenced in a study of blood T cell repertoires in COVID-19. TCRdb's copy holds only in-frame clones and misses some; the assay was immunoSEQ multiplex PCR. This sample carries tens of thousands of clones, around 76% of them seen once, and the ten largest clones take 8% to 10%. The source material was peripheral blood. Every receptor here comes from a man in his 70s with active or convalescent COVID-19.

V is TRBV6-6 and J is TRBJ1-1; D perhaps matches TRBD1 (5 bases). V lost 8 bases and J lost 0, with 16 bases in between. Germline loops: CDR1 MNHNY, CDR2 SVGAGI (reference sequence). The CDR3 runs 15 residues. The CDR3, as DNA: TGTGCCAGCTTAGCCCCCGGGACTATGAACACTGAAGCTTTCTTT. This sequence encodes CASLAPGTMNTEAFF.

The chain uses TRBV28 and TRBJ1-5; TRBD1 matches at 7 bases. Germline assignment: CDR1 MDHEN and CDR2 SYDVKM. The length of the CDR3 is 17 residues. After removal of 2 bases from V and 3 bases from J, the junction contained 10 bases not matched to a gene. CDR3 amino acids: CASSLRQGDRYNQPQHF. CDR3 coding DNA: TGTGCCAGCAGTTTACGTCAGGGGGATAGGTACAATCAGCCCCAGCATTTT.

The J gene is TRBJ1-5, the V gene TRBV6-5; tentatively, D is TRBD1 (5 bases). This CDR3 has 15 residues. The V and J ends lost 3 bases and 1 base respectively, with 10 bases between them. The germline V gene has CDR1 MNHEY and CDR2 SVGAGI. The CDR3 DNA is TGTGCCAGCAGTTATACAGGTTTAAGCAATCAGCCCCAGCATTTT. It codes for CASSYTGLSNQPQHF.

This rearrangement joins TRBV29-1 to TRBJ1-6, with D perhaps TRBD1 (6 bases). CDR1 and CDR2 from the germline V gene are SQVTM and ANQGSEA. The CDR3 length is 15 residues. V was cut by 0 bases and J by 5 bases, with 11 bases left in between. The DNA of the CDR3 is TGCAGCGTTGAAGACAGGGGCTGCCATAATTCACCCCTCCACTTT. Translation: CSVEDRGCHNSPLHF.

This chain connects TRBV10-2 to TRBJ1-2, with no clear D. The V and J ends lost 4 bases and 4 bases respectively, with 10 bases between them. The CDR3 has 13 amino acids. Per the germline V gene, CDR1 is WSHSY and CDR2 is SAAADI. The CDR3 is CASSGRALYGYTF. CDR3 coding DNA: TGCGCCAGCAGTGGGAGGGCCCTCTATGGCTACACCTTC.

The chain joins TRBV7-2 to TRBJ1-2; 7 bases are a match to TRBD1. Germline values: CDR1 SGHTA, CDR2 FQGNSA. With V trimmed by 5 bases and J by 0 bases, 6 bases remained unmatched. The CDR3 loop spans 15 amino acids. DNA of the CDR3: TGTGCCAGCAGCGTCACAGGGGAAGCTAACTATGGCTACACCTTC. It codes for CASSVTGEANYGYTF.

The gene calls are TRBV11-2 and TRBJ2-5; possibly TRBD2 for D (5 bases). The CDR3 runs to 12 residues. The V gene's germline CDR1 is SGHAT and CDR2 FQNNGV. The V and J ends lost 5 bases and 4 bases respectively, with 8 bases between them. The CDR3 sequence is CASSAEGETQYF. In DNA, the CDR3 is TGTGCCAGCAGCGCCGAGGGAGAGACCCAGTACTTC.

The chain recombines TRBV5-1 with TRBJ1-6; 8 nucleotides line up with TRBD1. Germline V gene sequence: CDR1 SGHRS, CDR2 YFSETQ. The V gene end was trimmed by 4 bases and the J gene end by 7 bases; junction bases not matched to a gene: 4. This CDR3 comprises 14 residues. CDR3 region: CASSADRGNSPLHF. The CDR3 nucleotides read TGCGCCAGCAGCGCTGACAGGGGAAATTCACCCCTCCACTTT.

The CDR3 protein is CASSQGGVYISNQPQHF. Written as DNA, the CDR3 is TGCGCCAGCAGCCAAGGCGGCGTATACATTAGCAATCAGCCCCAGCATTTT. The rearrangement joins TRBV4-1 to TRBJ1-5, with D uncertain. The CDR3 is made up of 17 amino acids. The germline CDR1 and CDR2 sequences are MGHRA and YSYEKL. V was clipped by 1 base and J by 0 bases, with 13 bases between them.

Sample share makes this clone large. The V gene is TRBV3-1 (or the pseudogene TRBV3-2), the J gene TRBJ1-3, with unresolved D. From germline, CDR1 is LGHDT and CDR2 YNNKEL (reference sequence). The CDR3 length is 12 residues. V lost 5 bases and J lost 9, with 11 bases in between. The CDR3 DNA sequence: TGTGCCAGCAGCTCCCGTAGTTCCACCATATATTTT. Translated, it gives CASSSRSSTIYF.

The V call is TRBV6-5, the J call TRBJ1-1, with D unclear. CDR1 and CDR2 (germline): MNHEY, SVGAGI. The CDR3 consists of 13 residues. V was cut by 3 bases and J by 8 bases, with 13 bases left in between. In nucleotides, the CDR3 is TGTGCCAGCAGTTATTGGTGGGCGGGCGAAGCTTTCTTT. This gives the protein CASSYWWAGEAFF.

The chain employs TRBV28 and TRBJ1-4; TRBD1 matches 7 bases. CDR1 MDHEN and CDR2 SYDVKM come from the germline V gene. The CDR3 runs to 15 residues. V trimming: 5 bases; J trimming: 8 bases; junction bases outside the gene matches: 11. This CDR3 is CASSQRQGGGEKLFF. The CDR3 region has the DNA TGTGCCAGCAGTCAAAGACAGGGTGGAGGGGAAAAACTGTTTTTT.

This clone was counted only a few times. J is TRBJ2-5 and V is TRBV9, with 7 bases lining up with TRBD2. Losses at the gene ends were 3 bases for V and 3 bases for J; bases not matched to a gene: 8. This CDR3 is built from 15 residues. Germline assignment: CDR1 SGDLS and CDR2 YYNGEE. Here the CDR3 reads CASSAPGTTKETQYF. As DNA, the CDR3 is TGTGCCAGCAGCGCTCCCGGGACTACGAAAGAGACCCAGTACTTC.

The V call is TRBV6-5, the J call TRBJ1-2, with D uncertain. This CDR3 has 14 residues. The germline V and J ends were trimmed by 6 bases and 6 bases, with 17 bases remaining between them. Germline V lookup: CDR1 MNHEY, CDR2 SVGAGI. CDR3 loop: CASRPHLRVDGYTF. As DNA, the CDR3 is TGTGCCAGCAGACCACACCTTCGGGTGGATGGCTACACCTTC.

This rearrangement joins TRBV6-5 to TRBJ1-2; perhaps TRBD1 as D (6 bases). V was cut by 2 bases and J by 4 bases, with 11 bases left in between. Germline values: CDR1 MNHEY, CDR2 SVGAGI. The CDR3 has 14 residues. The CDR3 region is CASSYTDRSYGYTF. In DNA form, the CDR3 reads TGTGCCAGCAGTTACACGGACAGATCCTATGGCTACACCTTC.

This chain joins TRBV11-2 and TRBJ2-7; D not certain. The germline CDR1 and CDR2 sequences are SGHAT and FQNNGV. Trimming cost V 6 bases and J 1 base, with 10 bases left between them. There are 13 residues in the CDR3. The CDR3 region has the DNA TGTGCCAGCAGAACACCCCGTTCCTACGAGCAGTACTTC. It yields the protein CASRTPRSYEQYF.

This clone is termed medium-sized. V gene TRBV7-6 combines with J gene TRBJ2-5; perhaps TRBD1 as D (6 bases). The CDR3 covers 15 residues. CDR1 SGHVS and CDR2 FNYEAQ come from the germline V gene. V was cut by 0 bases and J by 5 bases, with 13 bases left in between. Written as DNA, the CDR3 is TGTGCCAGCAGCTTAGCCAGGGGTACCCGGGAGACCCAGTACTTC. Translating gives CASSLARGTRETQYF.

For this clone: The same CDR3 arises from other DNA sequences in this sample as well. The V and J genes are TRBV3-1 (or the pseudogene TRBV3-2) and TRBJ2-7; D might be TRBD1 (6 bases). The CDR3 is made up of 12 amino acids. Germline V lookup: CDR1 LGHDT, CDR2 YNNKEL (reference sequence). Trimming cost V 3 bases and J 6 bases, with 9 bases left between them. DNA of the CDR3: TGTGCCAGCAGCCAGGGGGCGGGCGAGCAGTACTTC. Translating gives CASSQGAGEQYF.

The chain couples TRBV14 to TRBJ1-1, with TRBD1 matching over 10 bases. Per the germline V gene, CDR1 is SGHDN and CDR2 is FVKESK. Trimming took 4 bases from V and 0 from J; bases not matched to a gene: 17. The CDR3 contains 20 residues. CDR3 residues: CASSPGTGVGIPTLNTEAFF. Here the CDR3 DNA reads TGTGCCAGCAGCCCTGGGACAGGGGTAGGAATACCTACCCTGAACACTGAAGCTTTCTTT.

In this sample, this clone turned up a few times. The chain joins TRBV10-3 to TRBJ1-1; D may be TRBD1 (6 bases). The CDR3 has 13 amino acids. Looked up from germline, CDR1 is ENHRY and CDR2 is SYGVKD. V lost 4 bases and J 5 bases, leaving 11 bases between the germline ends. In DNA form, the CDR3 reads TGTGCCATCAGTGGAAGTACAGGGACTGAAGCTTTCTTT. This translates into CAISGSTGTEAFF.